This TCR beta chain was identified in a study of T cell responses to AZD1222 COVID-19 vaccine. Overall study results and limits: Vaccine-associated CD4 TCRs ranged over spike, dominating at 160-218 and 743-854. Researchers took repertoire samples only after the peak T cell response had come. Per reports, nearly half of all spike-specific TCRs target regions that are unmutated in variants.

Profiling relied on immunoSEQ multiplex PCR, and the TCRdb table lists in-frame clones only, not all of them. The sample lists more than 70,000 clones, 88% seen once, with about 5.5% in the top ten. This CDR3 is built from 17 residues. Germline lookup yields CDR1 KGHDR and CDR2 SFDVKD. V shed 7 bases, J shed 4 bases, and the junction held 12 bases outside the gene matches. Remarks on this clone: The target antigen is unknown.

The sample was peripheral blood, taken on day 0 of MenACWY control vaccination. The chain is built from TRBV24-1 and TRBJ2-3, with TRBD2 matching over 11 bases. This receptor was identified in an adult in good health. DNA of the CDR3: TGTGCCACCAGCTCCGGGACTAGCGGCCCCAGCGCAGATACGCAGTATTTT. Encoded protein: CATSSGTSGPSADTQYF.